This paragraph covers one T cell receptor beta chain sequence. Antigen specificity is unknown. This cohort consisted of healthy bone marrow donors. The sample is drawn from a study of cytomegalovirus exposure and HLA in healthy donors. Study in general: Tens of millions of unique TCR sequences came from HLA-typed donors in an early release. Study-level points and caveats: Earlier results showed most TCR beta V segments being productive about 90% or about 30% of the time.

Germline V gene sequence: CDR1 SGHAT, CDR2 FQNNGV. The junction had 9 bases not matched to a gene; V was cut back by 3 bases and J by 4 bases. This CDR3 has 16 residues. The PCR employed 60 Vbeta primers together with 13 Jbeta primers. Generated by immunoSEQ multiplex PCR, the TCRdb table keeps only in-frame clones and is missing some. There are over 60,000 clones in the sample; roughly four fifths occur only once, and around an eighth lies in the top ten. The V gene is TRBV11-2, the J gene TRBJ2-7, with 10 bases matching TRBD2. Sequencing was performed on PBMCs. The clonotype originates from a man in his 70s in good health and CMV-seronegative. Here the CDR3 DNA reads TGTGCCAGCAGCTTCTTTGGTAGCGGGAGGTTTTACGAGCAGTACTTC. This gives the protein CASSFFGSGRFYEQYF.